This T cell receptor beta chain was sequenced for a study of response to subunit inactivated influenza vaccine. This clonotype came up a few times. Each CDR3 protein is one row after TCRdb ran MiXCR on the RT-PCR reads. The table shows 400,000 to 650,000 distinct CDR3 sequences, with around 7.7% occurring only once. V shed 7 bases, J shed 9 bases, and the junction held 15 bases outside the gene matches. The CDR3 has 16 amino acids. The rearrangement links TRBV12-3 or TRBV12-4 to TRBJ2-1; 10 nucleotides line up with TRBD2. This specimen consisted of PBMCs from blood, obtained around 25 months after vaccination. The sequence was obtained from a man in his fifties or sixties who received an inactivated influenza vaccine. CDR3 coding DNA: TGTGCCAGCAAAGGATGGCAGCGGGAGGGATCCATTGAGCAGTTCTTC. It specifies CASKGWQREGSIEQFF.